What follows are 20 T cell receptor beta chains derived from one specimen sequenced in a study of blood T cell repertoires in COVID-19 (dated by TCRdb to the early 2020s). The library was generated by the immunoSEQ multiplex PCR assay. TCRdb took this table from immuneACCESS and kept in-frame rearrangements with V and J called. Such tables lack part of the clones; where checked against another copy, unresolved V genes explain under half of the gap, and the rest is unexplained. Recorded for this sample are 150,000 to 200,000 clones; roughly 82% of them occurred a single time. About 7.7% of the sample is held by the ten biggest clonotypes. Sequenced material: peripheral blood. Receptor source: a woman aged 40 to 55 with COVID-19, enrolled during active disease.

This chain links TRBV4-1 with TRBJ2-7; D possibly corresponds to TRBD2 (6 bases). This CDR3 comprises 12 residues. CDR1 and CDR2 (germline): MGHRA, YSYEKL. Trimming stripped 2 bases from V and 6 bases from J, with 8 bases between. The CDR3 is CASSQKTSEQYF. The CDR3 DNA follows: TGCGCCAGCAGCCAAAAGACTAGCGAGCAGTACTTC.

V gene TRBV27 combines with J gene TRBJ2-1; 12 nucleotides align to TRBD2. This CDR3 is built from 19 residues. The germline V gene encodes CDR1 MNHEY and CDR2 SMNVEV (reference sequence). V lost 7 bases and J lost 3; bases outside the gene matches: 16. CDR3 loop: CASTPGVTSGGGFYNEQFF. DNA for the CDR3: TGTGCCAGCACCCCCGGGGTGACTAGCGGGGGAGGTTTCTACAATGAGCAGTTCTTC.

In this sample, this clone turned up once. The CDR3 DNA reads as TGCGCCAGCAGTGGAGGAGGAGTGGGTGAGACCCAGTACTTC. Amino acids: CASSGGGVGETQYF. The chain couples TRBV10-1 to TRBJ2-5; a weak D match, TRBD2 (5 bases). The CDR3 is 14 amino acids. CDR1 is WNHNN and CDR2 is SYGVQD in the germline V gene (reference sequence). Between the trimmed V and J ends, which lost 4 bases and 5 bases, there was a span of 14 bases.

The chain has TRBV6-5 and TRBJ1-5; D uncertain. V lost 5 bases to trimming and J lost 6 bases, with 11 bases between them. The V gene's germline CDR1 is MNHEY and CDR2 SVGAGI. The CDR3 has 13 residues. The CDR3 DNA is TGTGCCAGCAGTCTCCAGGTTCGTCAGCCCCAGCATTTT. It codes for CASSLQVRQPQHF.

The chain combines TRBV15 with TRBJ2-3; a weak D match, TRBD2 (6 bases). The ends were cut back, 0 bases at V and 9 bases at J, with 10 bases in the middle. There are 13 residues in the CDR3. Germline CDR1 LNHNV, CDR2 YYDKDF (reference sequence). CDR3 residues: CATSRDSEGTQYF. Written as DNA, the CDR3 is TGTGCCACCAGCAGAGATTCGGAGGGGACGCAGTATTTT.

The V call is TRBV5-4, the J call TRBJ2-2, with 14 positions matching TRBD2. The CDR3 is made up of 17 amino acids. Germline CDR1 is SGHNT and CDR2 is YYREEE (reference sequence). Trimming took 5 bases from V and 4 from J; bases not matched to a gene: 7. CDR3 in DNA: TGTGCCAGCAGTCCGACTAGCGGGGGGGCGGGCACCGGGGAGCTGTTTTTT. Translated, it gives CASSPTSGGAGTGELFF.

This clone has only a few counts. One end of the junction fails to match germline, which may point to a read error. The gene calls are TRBV30 and TRBJ1-4; D is unclear. This CDR3 has 9 residues. Germline loops: CDR1 GTSNPN, CDR2 SVGIG (reference sequence). In DNA, the CDR3 is TGTGCCGGCCACCAACAGAGGGAGTTT. Amino acids: CAGHQQREF. The full variable domain, its missing parts supplied by reference TRBV30 and TRBJ1-4, is SQTIHQWPATLVQPVGSPLSLECTVEGTSNPNLYWYRQAAGRGLQLLFYSVGIGQISSEVPQNLSASRPQDRQFILSSKKLLLSDSGFYLCAGHQQREFGSGTQLSVL.

This clone was seen more than once but under ten times. J is TRBJ2-3 and V is TRBV7-9; the match to TRBD2 covers 10 bases. V was pared by 1 base and J by 1 base, with 5 bases of the junction left unmatched. Germline V gene lookup returns CDR1 SEHNR and CDR2 FQNEAQ (reference sequence). This CDR3 is 17 amino acids long. CDR3 DNA sequence: TGTGCCAGCAGCTTAGGCGGGACTAGCGAACGCACAGATACGCAGTATTTT. Protein: CASSLGGTSERTDTQYF.

This clone was observed at least ten times. This CDR3 is CATSDDTGQAYNEQFF. The CDR3 bases are TGTGCCACCAGTGATGACACGGGACAGGCGTACAATGAGCAGTTCTTC. The gene calls are TRBV24-1 and TRBJ2-1; 8 nucleotides line up with TRBD1. From germline, CDR1 is KGHDR and CDR2 SFDVKD. The length of the CDR3 is 16 residues. V lost 3 bases to trimming and J lost 4 bases; unmatched junction nucleotides: 7.

The chain is built from TRBV2 and TRBJ1-1; weak D call: TRBD1 (5 bases). V lost 5 bases and J lost 1, with 14 bases in between. The CDR3 totals 15 residues. From germline, CDR1 is SNHLY and CDR2 FYNNEI. In DNA form, the CDR3 reads TGTGCCAGCAGTAGGCGCGGGGCAGGGAACACTGAAGCTTTCTTT. This encodes CASSRRGAGNTEAFF.

The chain employs TRBV11-1 and TRBJ2-5; possible D gene TRBD1, 5 bases. From germline, CDR1 is SGHAT and CDR2 FQDESV (reference sequence). The V gene lost 7 bases and the J gene lost 5 bases, with 14 bases spanning the gap. CDR3 length: 13 residues. The CDR3 loop reads CASTSGYSETQYF. CDR3 coding DNA: TGTGCCAGCACCTCAGGGTATTCCGAGACCCAGTACTTC.

This chain uses TRBV10-3 with TRBJ1-2; TRBD1 aligns across 8 bases. The CDR3 is made up of 16 amino acids. CDR1 ENHRY and CDR2 SYGVKD come from the germline V gene. Trimming removed 0 bases from V and 8 bases from J; junction bases left unmatched: 11. The CDR3 DNA is TGTGCCATCAGTGAGTCGGTGGCAGGGGGCGCGAAGGGCTACACCTTC. This encodes CAISESVAGGAKGYTF.

V and J are TRBV3-1 (or the pseudogene TRBV3-2) and TRBJ2-5, with TRBD1 matching 8 bases. Germline trimming cut 4 bases from V and 4 bases from J; bases unmatched to any gene: 11. Germline lookup yields CDR1 LGHDT and CDR2 YNNKEL (reference sequence). This CDR3 has 16 residues. The CDR3 reads CASSREGQGGTETQYF. CDR3 bases: TGTGCCAGCAGCCGCGAAGGACAGGGTGGGACAGAGACCCAGTACTTC.

The chain combines TRBV19 with TRBJ2-2; TRBD2 matches at 10 bases. Germline loops: CDR1 LNHDA, CDR2 SQIVND (reference sequence). The J segment lost 1 base and the V segment lost 5 bases, leaving 10 bases of the junction unmatched. The CDR3 totals 18 residues. The CDR3 here is CASSLPAGGPGNTGELFF. The CDR3 DNA reads as TGTGCCAGTAGTCTCCCAGCGGGAGGGCCGGGGAACACCGGGGAGCTGTTTTTT.

The V gene is TRBV29-1, the J gene TRBJ2-5; TRBD2 matches 7 bases. Germline V gene sequence: CDR1 SQVTM, CDR2 ANQGSEA. The CDR3 runs to 13 residues. Trimming took 8 bases from V and 0 from J; bases not matched to a gene: 6. The DNA of the CDR3 is TGCAGCCTAAAACTAGCGAACCAAGAGACCCAGTACTTC. As protein: CSLKLANQETQYF.

The chain couples TRBV27 to TRBJ1-2; tentatively, D is TRBD1 (6 bases). V shed 6 bases and J shed 2 bases, with 22 bases lying between them. Germline V gene sequence: CDR1 MNHEY, CDR2 SMNVEV (reference sequence). The CDR3 is 17 residues long. The CDR3 sequence: CASRRILQGISNYGYTF. The DNA of the CDR3 is TGTGCCAGCAGACGAATACTACAGGGTATTTCCAACTATGGCTACACCTTC.

The CDR3 nucleotides read TGTGCCAGCAGTGCCCAGGGCCCCCAAGAGACCCAGTACTTC. It specifies CASSAQGPQETQYF. The rearrangement uses TRBV25-1 and TRBJ2-5, with D possibly TRBD1 on 5 matching bases. There are 14 residues in the CDR3. Trimming removed 4 bases at V and 1 base at J, with 10 bases between. From germline, CDR1 is MGHDK and CDR2 SYGVNS.

The V and J genes are TRBV7-8 and TRBJ2-5, with a tentative D call TRBD1 (5 bases). V was trimmed by 4 bases and J by 2 bases, leaving 5 bases between them. This CDR3 is built from 12 residues. CDR1 is SGHVS and CDR2 is FQNEAQ in the germline V gene. CDR3 in amino acids: CASSWTQETQYF. The CDR3 DNA is TGTGCCAGCAGCTGGACACAAGAGACCCAGTACTTC.

This sequence joins TRBV19 and TRBJ1-2; D is uncertain. The germline CDR1 and CDR2 sequences are LNHDA and SQIVND (reference sequence). The V and J ends lost 3 bases and 4 bases respectively, with 12 bases between them. The CDR3 is 14 amino acids. This chain's CDR3 is CASSITTPSYGYTF. The CDR3 DNA sequence: TGTGCCAGTAGTATTACTACCCCTTCCTATGGCTACACCTTC.

The chain carries TRBV28 and TRBJ2-4, with 9 bases matching TRBD2. Trimming cost V 6 bases and J 4 bases; bases outside gene matches: 4. The CDR3 contains 14 residues. Germline CDR1 MDHEN, CDR2 SYDVKM. The CDR3 region is CASSRTSAKNIQYF. The CDR3 DNA is TGTGCCAGCAGCCGGACTAGCGCAAAAAACATTCAGTACTTC.